A selection of T cell receptor beta chains follows, all from one sample in a study of patients and donors after allogeneic stem cell transplantation. Each CDR3 protein is one row after TCRdb ran MiXCR on the RT-PCR reads. The sample consists of 100,000 to 120,000 distinct CDR3 sequences, 35% of them appearing once. The sequenced sample consisted of blood, either unsorted or a sorted T cell fraction (not recorded which). These receptors were collected from a human donor who was either an allogeneic HSCT recipient or a stem cell or donor lymphocyte infusion donor (not recorded which). It is not recorded whose cells these are; they may come from a transplant donor. Each CDR3 is given with its conserved first and last residue. Fields, in order: D gene, V gene, J gene, clone size, CDR3 protein, CDR3 DNA. The D gene is left open where the match is weak. Clone size is shown for a subset of rows, as once, few, many or a class of expanded clone.

D: .; V: TRBV7-9; J: TRBJ2-2; size: .; CDR3: CASSPSGELFF; DNA: TGTGCCAGCAGCCCATCCGGGGAGCTGTTTTTT
D: .; V: TRBV20-1; J: TRBJ1-1; size: .; CDR3: CSAVVNTEAFF; DNA: TGCAGTGCAGTGGTGAACACTGAAGCTTTCTTT
D: .; V: TRBV4-2; J: TRBJ1-1; size: .; CDR3: CASSPTLPGRLNTEAFF; DNA: TGTGCCAGCAGCCCGACGCTGCCCGGCCGGTTGAACACTGAAGCTTTCTTT
D: .; V: TRBV3-1; J: TRBJ1-6; size: few; CDR3: CASSQGGRRALHF; DNA: TGTGCCAGCAGCCAAGGAGGCAGGCGGGCCCTCCACTTT
D: .; V: TRBV5-6; J: TRBJ1-4; size: few; CDR3: CASSYWTAATNEKLFF; DNA: TGTGCCAGCAGCTATTGGACAGCGGCAACTAATGAAAAACTGTTTTTT
D: .; V: TRBV20-1; J: TRBJ2-7; size: .; CDR3: CSARESGYPYEQYF; DNA: TGCAGTGCTAGAGAGTCAGGGTATCCCTACGAGCAGTACTTC
D: .; V: TRBV18; J: TRBJ1-2; size: .; CDR3: CASSPNPDSGYTF; DNA: TGTGCCAGCTCACCCAACCCAGACAGTGGCTACACCTTC
D: TRBD2; V: TRBV29-1; J: TRBJ2-7; size: medium-sized; CDR3: CSVEVAGGRDEQYF; DNA: TGCAGCGTTGAAGTAGCGGGAGGTCGGGACGAGCAGTACTTC
D: .; V: TRBV12-3/TRBV12-4; J: TRBJ2-7; size: .; CDR3: CASRRKQGYTYEQYF; DNA: TGTGCCAGCAGAAGGAAACAGGGATATACCTACGAGCAGTACTTC
D: .; V: TRBV20-1; J: TRBJ2-7; size: .; CDR3: CSAATGTLFYEQYF; DNA: TGCAGTGCCGCGACCGGGACTCTTTTCTACGAGCAGTACTTC
D: TRBD1; V: TRBV11-3; J: TRBJ1-3; size: .; CDR3: CASSLHRGPTGNTIYF; DNA: TGTGCCAGCAGCTTGCACAGGGGGCCCACTGGAAACACCATATATTTT
D: .; V: TRBV29-1; J: TRBJ2-7; size: .; CDR3: CSVFTGKYEQYF; DNA: TGCAGCGTCTTTACAGGGAAATACGAGCAGTACTTC
D: .; V: TRBV4-3; J: TRBJ2-7; size: few; CDR3: CASSQITGIGFYEQYF; DNA: TGCGCCAGCAGCCAAATAACAGGGATCGGATTTTACGAGCAGTACTTC
D: .; V: TRBV3-1; J: TRBJ2-1; size: few; CDR3: CASSPGTRSGEQFF; DNA: TGTGCCAGCAGCCCGGGAACTAGGTCGGGTGAGCAGTTCTTC
D: .; V: TRBV6-2/TRBV6-3; J: TRBJ2-6; size: .; CDR3: CASSPETGTSGANVLTF; DNA: TGTGCCAGCAGTCCCGAGACAGGGACTTCTGGGGCCAACGTCCTGACTTTC